This T cell receptor beta chain was captured in a study of blood T cell repertoires in COVID-19. Whole-study context: The study drew acute and convalescent COVID-19 samples from the United States, Italy and Spain. From T cells, B-cell-depleted T cells, or PBMCs came the material, which was cDNA or gDNA.

Trimming took 4 bases from V and 8 from J, leaving 19 bases between them. Germline assignment: CDR1 SGDLS and CDR2 YYNGEE. CDR3 length: 15 residues. How the authors handled the data: From reference gene primer amplification, estimates of nucleated cell counts were derived. The protocol was immunoSEQ multiplex PCR, while the TCRdb copy is restricted to in-frame clones and leaves out a portion. V and J calls and clone size are as listed in that table; D and trimming were resolved from the DNA. The sample holds more than 300,000 clones, roughly 90% seen once. Recruitment covered roughly 24 US areas and drew participants whose ages spanned roughly 18 to 90 years.

The material sequenced was PBMCs or T cells enriched from blood (not recorded which). The chain employs TRBV9 and TRBJ2-1; D perhaps matches TRBD2 (7 bases). The source of this sequence is a woman in her 30s who had been exposed to COVID-19. CDR3 sequence (DNA): TGTGCCAGCAGCCCAGAGGGGGGGGGCCTCGATGAGCAGTTCTTC. It specifies CASSPEGGGLDEQFF.